Below, one TCR beta chain is given with its context. The antigen remains undetermined. V lost 5 bases and J lost 5, with 13 bases in between. Germline CDR1 is KGHSH and CDR2 is LQKENI. This CDR3 is 13 amino acids long. Deep-level settings were used for running the assay. Only in-frame clones appear in the TCRdb table, and some are missing; sequencing was by immunoSEQ multiplex PCR. The data show about 2.4 million clones, with 80% to 95% seen just once and about 0.34% held by the top ten. This sample stems from a study of shared clonotypes between healthy human individuals. Study-wide context: The composition of the donors was a couple of women and a few men aged 18 to 49. Findings of the study overall: It was the few donors that limited the genetic and exposure-history diversity represented.

The chain uses TRBV18 and TRBJ2-7; D is uncertain. This sequence was found in a man in his late teens or twenties in good health. Some clones in this sample may be carry-over from other donors' samples. Sequencing was done on a sample of naive CD4+ T cells from PBMCs. This sample's subset: CD45RA+ positively selected. DNA of the CDR3: TGTGCCAGCTCAACCGGGCATTACAACGAGCAGTACTTC. Amino acids: CASSTGHYNEQYF.